Listed below are T cell receptor beta chains from one sample, sequenced in a study of beta chain features in type 1 diabetes. Some clones are missing from TCRdb's copy, which holds only in-frame ones; the method was immunoSEQ multiplex PCR. The repertoire holds about 900,000 clones, with roughly 15% as singletons. Source material: naive CD4+ T cells from blood. The receptors were sampled from a young woman in good health. Each CDR3 is given with its conserved first and last residue. A D gene is named only where the DNA matches it firmly. Not all rows give a size; the values are once, few, many and, for expanded clones, a class.

V gene,J gene,clone size,D gene,CDR3 DNA,CDR3 protein
TRBV21-1,TRBJ2-3,.,.,TGTGCCAGCAGCAAATGGTCCACAGATACGCAGTATTTT,CASSKWSTDTQYF
TRBV7-2,TRBJ1-4,once,.,TGTGCCAGCAGCCCCGGGAAGGGCGAAAAACTGTTTTTT,CASSPGKGEKLFF
TRBV28,TRBJ1-1,.,.,TGTGCCAGCATGAGGGGGATGATGAACACTGAAGCTTTCTTT,CASMRGMMNTEAFF
TRBV20-1,TRBJ2-7,.,.,TGCAGTGCCGGACTGCTGCTAGGGCAGTACTTC,CSAGLLLGQYF
TRBV11-2,TRBJ2-4,.,.,TGTGCCAGCAGCGCCTGGCCCGAGGACATTCAGTACTTC,CASSAWPEDIQYF
TRBV5-6,TRBJ2-6,few,TRBD1,TGTGCCAGCAGCTTGGCCAGGGGGCGCTTTCCTGGGGCCAACGTCCTGACTTTC,CASSLARGRFPGANVLTF
TRBV6-6,TRBJ2-5,.,TRBD2,TGTGCCAGCAGTTACGGACCGGGACTAGCAGAGACCCAGTACTTC,CASSYGPGLAETQYF
TRBV5-6,TRBJ2-7,.,.,TGTGCCAGCAGCTTTCTATCGTACGAGCAGTACTTC,CASSFLSYEQYF
TRBV11-3,TRBJ2-2,.,TRBD2,TGTGCCAGCAGCGCGGGAGGGCGAATCGGGGAGCTGTTTTTT,CASSAGGRIGELFF
TRBV5-1,TRBJ1-5,.,.,TGCGCCAGCTCAATCGGCTTCAATCAGCCCCAGCATTTT,CASSIGFNQPQHF
TRBV6-5,TRBJ1-1,.,.,TGTGCCAGCAGTTACCCCGACGGTGAAGCTTTCTTT,CASSYPDGEAFF
TRBV6-6,TRBJ1-1,.,.,TGTGCCAGCAGTCGGACAGAGAACACTGAAGCTTTCTTT,CASSRTENTEAFF
TRBV5-6,TRBJ2-1,few,.,TGTGCCAGCAGCCTAACTAGTACGGATGAGCAGTTCTTC,CASSLTSTDEQFF
TRBV19,TRBJ2-1,few,.,TGTGCCAGTAGGGGGTATCAGTCGGGGGCCTACAATGAGCAGTTCTTC,CASRGYQSGAYNEQFF
TRBV29-1,TRBJ2-6,.,.,TGCAGCGGGCTCTCTGGGGCCAACGTCCTGACTTTC,CSGLSGANVLTF
TRBV5-1,TRBJ2-7,.,TRBD2,TGCGCCAGCAGGGCCGGGACTAGCTCCTACGAGCAGTACTTC,CASRAGTSSYEQYF
TRBV7-2,TRBJ2-3,few,.,TGTGCCAGCAGCTTACGGCAGGGGGGAGATACGCAGTATTTT,CASSLRQGGDTQYF
TRBV4-1,TRBJ2-1,.,.,TGCGCCAGCAGCCAAGCACTAACCGAGCGGGCGTCTTCCTACAATGAGCAGTTCTTC,CASSQALTERASSYNEQFF
TRBV27,TRBJ2-3,.,.,TGTGCCAGCAGCAGGTTGAGTGCCGGGACGGGAAGGTCTGGTACGCAGTATTTT,CASSRLSAGTGRSGTQYF